This TCR beta chain is from a study of Graves' ophthalmopathy and Graves' hyperthyroidism (dated by TCRdb to 2016 to 2019). For the wider study: Peripheral blood samples were taken at the time of initial diagnosis, before any treatment was given. An independent validation cohort was composed of some 18 hyperthyroidism patients and approximately 15 patients who later progressed from hyperthyroidism to ophthalmopathy. Following sampling, methimazole starting at 30 mg daily was administered to hyperthyroidism patients, and high-dose intravenous methylprednisolone was administered to ophthalmopathy patients. To explore V-J signatures distinguishing ophthalmopathy from hyperthyroidism, a discovery set of 100 patients (about 41 ophthalmopathy, some 57 stable hyperthyroidism) was enrolled. In total, 135 blood samples were TCR-sequenced: 40 to 45 ophthalmopathy, around 75 hyperthyroidism and some 17 hyperthyroidism-to-ophthalmopathy patients. The 100 discovery patients were randomly divided into training and test sets at a 7:3 ratio. The study used signatures of the TCR beta repertoire to tell Graves' ophthalmopathy apart from Graves' hyperthyroidism and to predict which patients would progress to ophthalmopathy. T-cell repertoires of thyroid tissue and blood were compared in over five hyperthyroidism patients.

For repertoire sequencing, TCR beta CDR3 regions were amplified from RNA transcripts. The first round of RT-PCR was done with HTBI primers and the Qiagen OneStep RT-PCR kit, and was followed by a second round of multiplex PCR, then size selection and purification. Libraries were sequenced on an Illumina HiSeq2000 using paired-end 100 bp reads. Per the original workflow: SOAPnuke was used to process the reads, throwing out any read that had adapters, had uncalled bases, had a mean Phred below 15, or lacked an exact constant-primer or identifier match. High-quality paired reads were merged with COPE v1.2.5. Each unique nucleotide sequence was defined as a clonotype, and clonotypes were aligned to IMGT TRB V, D and J references with MiTCR v1.1. Analysis was restricted to V-J combinations with a frequency above 0.0001, which covered 99.2% of repertoires. A TCR clonal expansion and chaos score per V-J combination was defined as the ratio of F50 clonal expansion to chaos observed in the TCRdist matrix. Features were reduced by Welch's t-statistics and random forest to over 10 V-J combinations, which fed a naive Bayes classifier. The Morisita-Horn index was used to measure how similar the thyroid and blood repertoires were. The raw public data were reprocessed by TCRdb itself: fastp quality trimming at Q25, MiXCR clonotype calling, in-frame beta chains only. Entries are consolidated by CDR3 protein sequence, retaining the most common genes and DNA. The V and J calls shown here were made by TCRdb, not taken from the authors' results. The sample profile shows approximately 460,000 distinct CDR3 sequences; about an eighth of them were found once. 9.8% of the sample is taken by the ten largest.

Patients with ophthalmopathy had moderately to severely active disease, with a Clinical Activity Score of 3 or more, a NOSPECS grade of 4 or more, and a disease duration of less than 3 months. Patients were excluded if they had other autoimmune diseases, uncontrolled infections, pregnancy or lactation. Clinical symptoms, serum thyroxine, TRAb, thyroid ultrasound and orbital computed tomography were used for diagnosis. Ficoll-Paque density gradient centrifugation was used to isolate PBMCs from 8 to 10 ml of fresh peripheral blood. Total RNA was extracted using Trizol reagent, and RNA quality was checked on an Agilent 2100 Bioanalyzer. This clonotype came up many times. Its antigen is still unknown. Base-call qualities are not available, and no considerably larger clone is one nucleotide away. Overall results and qualifications from the work: In validation, the model predicted ophthalmopathy progression with about 64% sensitivity and 72% to 80% specificity; eleven to twelve predicted patients were CT-confirmed with GO in a median of approximately six months. The 13-signature model separated ophthalmopathy from stable hyperthyroidism with approximately 90% sensitivity and just under 84% specificity in cross-validation, and 80%/75% in the test set. No statistical method was used to predetermine the sample size, and group allocation was not hidden from the investigators. Most expanded thyroid clonotypes with frequency above 0.001 were also detected in blood, suggesting blood repertoires may reflect the thyroid immune response.

Based on the germline V gene, the CDR1 and CDR2 sequences are MNHNS and SASEGT. Measured from the cysteine to the phenylalanine, the CDR3 is 12 residues long. Just CDR3 DNA is preserved here, 36 bases in frame from base 1. The V end loses 6 bases and the J end loses 4 bases, and a stretch of 9 bases separates them. The V gene is TRBV6-1 and the J gene is TRBJ1-2; too little of a D gene remains to name it. Sample: blood. This clonotype was sampled from a woman aged 30 to 39 with Graves' ophthalmopathy. Donor details come from another sample of the same person, matched by shared clones. The CDR3 protein: CASRKDSYGYTF. The bases are TGTGCCAGCAGAAAAGATAGCTATGGCTACACCTTC.